This note documents a single TCR beta chain sequence. No antigen is known for it. The data belong to a study of beta chain features in type 1 diabetes. Every donor provided one heparinised blood draw, which averaged approximately 100 mL. Each of the CD4+ naive, central memory, regulatory and stem cell-like memory populations was sorted via CD45RO/CCR7/CD25/CD127/CD95/CD27. V dropped 11 bases and J dropped 0 bases, with 14 bases sitting between them. The CDR3 sequence is 14 residues long. Germline V gene sequence: CDR1 MNHNS, CDR2 SASEGT. Regarding the study as a whole: HLA effects on TCRB rearrangement stayed unresolved here. People with Type 1 diabetes carried modestly yet significantly shorter TCRB CDR3s in all four CD4+ subsets. Equally in patients and controls, PCR might preferentially amplify shorter templates.

Sequencing targeted expressed TCRB transcripts, as all isolated RNA had been reverse transcribed. Assay: immunoSEQ multiplex PCR; the TCRdb copy retains only in-frame clones and omits some. The repertoire holds under 300,000 clones, with 24% as singletons. Specimen: naive CD4+ T cells from blood. The clonotype was recovered from a young woman with type 1 diabetes. V and J are TRBV6-1 and TRBJ1-5, with a possible D match to TRBD1 (6 bases). The CDR3 sequence is CAGSTGYSNQPQHF. The CDR3 region has the DNA TGTGCCGGAAGCACAGGGTATAGCAATCAGCCCCAGCATTTT.